This TCR beta chain is drawn from a study of blood T cell repertoires in COVID-19. Across the study: Samples taken during acute and convalescent COVID-19 were collected in the United States, Italy and Spain. The analysed material was cDNA or gDNA that came from T cells, B-cell-depleted T cells, or PBMCs.

As handled by the study authors: From reference gene primer amplification, estimates of nucleated cell counts were derived. The data were produced by immunoSEQ multiplex PCR, yet TCRdb's version contains in-frame clones alone and is incomplete. V, J and clone size were drawn from that table, and D and trimming were deduced from the DNA. The data contain approximately 150,000 clones, 65% to 85% of them seen just once; the ten biggest clones take up around 9.9%. Germline V gives CDR1 MNHEY, CDR2 SMNVEV (reference sequence). The CDR3 totals 15 residues. Trimming removed 3 bases at V and 4 bases at J, with 13 bases between.

The chain couples TRBV27 to TRBJ1-5; D is unresolved. The origin of this receptor is a man aged 70-80 years with active or convalescent COVID-19. Sequences were obtained from peripheral blood. The CDR3 DNA reads as TGTGCCAGCAGTTTCTCCCGGGGAGGAAATCAGCCCCAGCATTTT. Its translation: CASSFSRGGNQPQHF.